This T cell receptor (beta chain) was found in a study of early T cells in non-severe SARS-CoV-2 infection. The overall study: Unpaired chains resulted from sequencing bulk RNA of unsorted whole blood. Notes on the study in general: Private and CD4 specificities were missed by VDJdb matching, skewed to anti-spike CD8.

V shed 7 bases and J shed 1 base, with 13 bases lying between them. Germline V lookup: CDR1 SGHAT, CDR2 FQNNGV. The CDR3 is 15 residues long. Individual cDNA molecules were tagged with unique molecular identifiers, the study reported. Each CDR3 protein gets one entry after TCRdb re-called the 5' RACE reads with MiXCR. This sample has tens of thousands of distinct CDR3 sequences, with over 5% found just once. Many counts were recorded for this clonotype. What it binds is not known. Sequenced sample: whole blood. This chain links TRBV11-2 with TRBJ2-2; either TRBD1 or TRBD2 may supply D (5 bases each). This sequence originates from an adult who was a healthcare worker with PCR-confirmed SARS-CoV-2 infection or an uninfected control (not recorded which). The CDR3 spells CASTLGRGNTGELFF. In nucleotides, the CDR3 is TGTGCCAGCACTCTGGGACGGGGGAACACCGGGGAGCTGTTTTTT.